This T cell receptor beta chain derives from a study of blood T cell repertoires in COVID-19. Method: immunoSEQ multiplex PCR; TCRdb's copy keeps in-frame clones and lacks some. The sample includes fewer than 120,000 clones, roughly 79% seen only once; the top ten take roughly 17%. Germline values: CDR1 SGHRS, CDR2 YFSETQ. J lost 7 bases, V lost 1 base, and 5 bases had no gene match. This CDR3 comprises 14 residues. The sequenced sample consisted of peripheral blood. The TCR comes from a woman of 80 years or more with active or convalescent COVID-19. The V and J genes are TRBV5-1 and TRBJ2-5; 9 bases line up with TRBD2. Written as DNA, the CDR3 is TGCGCCAGCAGCTTGCAGGCGGGAGGGGTGACCCAGTACTTC. As protein: CASSLQAGGVTQYF.